These 27 T cell receptor beta chains were all obtained from the same sample, sequenced in a study of T cells in Graves' hyperthyroidism and ophthalmopathy. Amplified TCR beta CDR3 regions derived from RNA transcripts. A first-round RT-PCR of the TCR CDR3 used the HTBI primer set. TCRdb re-called the multiplex PCR reads through MiXCR, storing one row per CDR3 protein. The sample includes some 570,000 distinct CDR3 sequences, approximately 17% of them seen just once. The sample comprised blood. Source of these receptors: a young woman with Graves' ophthalmopathy.

This clonotype was seen a few times. This rearrangement joins TRBV6-1 to TRBJ2-1; TRBD2 agrees at 14 bases. This CDR3 region has 16 residues. Germline CDR1 and CDR2: MNHNS and SASEGT. V gave up 5 bases and J gave up 7 bases; unmatched junction bases: 7. CDR3 region: CASSFGLAGGGNEQFF. CDR3 nucleotide sequence: TGTGCCAGCAGTTTCGGACTAGCGGGGGGCGGTAATGAGCAGTTCTTC.

This clonotype has more than one count but fewer than ten. The chain is built from TRBV6-5 and TRBJ1-2; tentative D call: TRBD1 (6 bases). The CDR3 is 15 residues long. The germline V gene encodes CDR1 MNHEY and CDR2 SVGAGI. Trimming took off 0 bases at V and 4 bases at J, with 12 bases between the two ends. In DNA, the CDR3 is TGTGCCAGCAGTTACTCGGGGGCCCCGCTCTATGGCTACACCTTC. The encoded protein is CASSYSGAPLYGYTF.

In its sample, this clonotype was seen a few times. The V call is TRBV25-1, the J call TRBJ2-7; D may be TRBD1 (6 bases). V was pared by 1 base and J by 2 bases, with 12 bases between. CDR1 is MGHDK, CDR2 SYGVNS, per germline. CDR3 length: 15 amino acids. The CDR3 sequence: CASSESGTSTYEQYF. The CDR3 DNA follows: TGTGCCAGCAGTGAATCAGGGACATCTACCTACGAGCAGTACTTC.

This sequence joins TRBV4-3 and TRBJ2-7, with D possibly TRBD2 on 5 matching bases. Germline V gene sequence: CDR1 LGHNA, CDR2 YSLEER. The CDR3 covers 17 residues. V dropped 1 base and J dropped 2 bases, with 18 bases sitting between them. CDR3 DNA: TGCGCCAGCAGCCAAGTAGTGGTCGGGGTAGGCCCCTACGAGCAGTACTTC. It is translated as CASSQVVVGVGPYEQYF.

The V and J genes are TRBV5-8 and TRBJ2-7; 8 nucleotides agree with TRBD1. The germline gives CDR1 SGHTS, CDR2 YDEGEE. This CDR3 is built from 14 residues. Trimming took 0 bases from V and 6 from J; bases not matched to a gene: 5. In DNA, the CDR3 is TGTGCCAGCAGCTTGGGGACAGGGAGCTTCGAGCAGTACTTC. Protein product: CASSLGTGSFEQYF. The full variable domain, its missing parts supplied by reference TRBV5-8 and TRBJ2-7, is EAGVTQSPTHLIKTRGQQATLRCSPISGHTSVYWYQQALGLGLQFLLWYDEGEERNRGNFPPRFSGRQFPNYSSELNVNALELEDSALYLCASSLGTGSFEQYFGPGTRLTVT.

The V and J genes are TRBV15 and TRBJ2-5; a weak D match, TRBD1 (6 bases). Germline V gives CDR1 LNHNV, CDR2 YYDKDF (reference sequence). V lost 1 base, J lost 4 bases, and 10 bases lay in between. The CDR3 extends over 14 amino acids. CDR3 in amino acids: CATSRVVQGETQYF. CDR3 DNA: TGTGCCACCAGCAGAGTGGTACAGGGAGAGACCCAGTACTTC.

The chain links TRBV4-1 to TRBJ1-5; D unresolved. The CDR3 sequence is 16 residues long. The germline V and J ends were trimmed by 1 base and 5 bases, with 15 bases remaining between them. Looked up from germline, CDR1 is MGHRA and CDR2 is YSYEKL. This chain's CDR3 is CASSQGHADLHQPQHF. Written as DNA, the CDR3 is TGCGCCAGCAGCCAAGGGCACGCGGACCTACATCAGCCCCAGCATTTT.

A few counts support this clonotype. The rearrangement joins TRBV7-9 to TRBJ1-2; no definite D call. CDR1 SEHNR and CDR2 FQNEAQ come from the germline V gene (reference sequence). The V end lost 1 base, the J end lost 8 bases, and 17 bases lay between the germline ends. The CDR3 is made up of 15 amino acids. The CDR3 region is CASSLELRESGGYTF. The CDR3 nucleotides are TGTGCCAGCAGCTTAGAATTGCGGGAATCAGGAGGCTACACCTTC.

The rearrangement joins TRBV6-1 to TRBJ2-2, with 12 positions matching TRBD2. CDR1 is MNHNS, CDR2 SASEGT, per germline. With 4 bases clipped from V and 1 base from J, the junction kept 7 bases outside the gene matches. This CDR3 comprises 18 residues. This CDR3 is CASSGASGGAWNTGELFF. The CDR3 coding sequence is TGTGCCAGCAGTGGGGCTAGCGGGGGGGCATGGAACACCGGGGAGCTGTTTTTT.

V is TRBV7-9 and J is TRBJ1-2; 8 bases map to TRBD1. Trimming at V came to 4 bases and at J to 4 bases, leaving 11 bases not matched to a gene. Germline values: CDR1 SEHNR, CDR2 FQNEAQ (reference sequence). CDR3 length: 16 amino acids. CDR3 sequence: CASSSMDREILYGYTF. CDR3 in DNA: TGTGCCAGCAGCTCAATGGACAGGGAAATCCTCTATGGCTACACCTTC. Based on the CDR3 plus reference TRBV7-9 and TRBJ1-2, the full variable domain is DTGVSQNPRHKITKRGQNVTFRCDPISEHNRLYWYRQTLGQGPEFLTYFQNEAQLEKSRLLSDRFSAERPKGSFSTLEIQRTEQGDSAMYLCASSSMDREILYGYTFGSGTRLTVV.

This clonotype was seen only a few times. The chain uses TRBV19 and TRBJ2-7; D may match TRBD1 or TRBD2 (5 bases each). The germline V and J ends were trimmed by 5 bases and 4 bases, with 15 bases remaining between them. In germline, CDR1 is LNHDA, CDR2 SQIVND (reference sequence). This CDR3 has 14 amino acids. This CDR3 reads CASSRDPQAYEQYF. In DNA form, the CDR3 reads TGTGCCAGTAGTCGGGACCCCCAAGCGTACGAGCAGTACTTC.

The chain carries TRBV27 and TRBJ2-7; D is perhaps TRBD1 or TRBD2 (5 bases each). CDR3 length: 15 amino acids. Germline V gives CDR1 MNHEY, CDR2 SMNVEV (reference sequence). Trimming stripped 2 bases from V and 4 bases from J, with 15 bases between. CDR3 sequence reads: CASSLGREFPYEQYF. In DNA, the CDR3 is TGTGCCAGCAGTTTAGGCAGGGAGTTCCCATACGAGCAGTACTTC.

In this sample, this clonotype turned up many times. V is TRBV6-1 and J is TRBJ2-1, with 7 bases lining up with TRBD1. The CDR3 has 14 amino acids. Germline CDR1 reads MNHNS; CDR2 reads SASEGT. After removal of 5 bases from V and 8 bases from J, the junction contained 9 bases not matched to a gene. In DNA form, the CDR3 reads TGTGCCAGCAGTCAGGGGGTCGGAAGGGATGAGCAGTTCTTC. Protein: CASSQGVGRDEQFF.

Worth noting for this clonotype: With a much larger clone just one base away, this may be a read error. The chain carries TRBV6-5 and TRBJ1-1; perhaps TRBD1 as D (6 bases). The CDR3 consists of 16 residues. Germline CDR1 and CDR2: MNHEY and SVGAGI. CDR3 region: CTSTSRRGGWDTEAFF. CDR3 in DNA: TGTACCAGCACTTCGAGGAGGGGGGGCTGGGACACTGAAGCTTTCTTT.

This clonotype was counted only a few times. V and J are TRBV29-1 and TRBJ2-2, with no clear D. Trimming stripped 3 bases from V and 1 base from J, with 6 bases between. Germline CDR1 reads SQVTM; CDR2 reads ANQGSEA. The CDR3 length is 13 residues. The CDR3 sequence is CSVEVQNTGELFF. As DNA, the CDR3 is TGCAGCGTTGAGGTACAGAACACCGGGGAGCTGTTTTTT.

This clonotype was counted at least ten times. The J gene is TRBJ2-5, the V gene TRBV11-2; 8 nucleotides line up with TRBD2. J lost 5 bases, V lost 4 bases, and 3 bases had no gene match. Germline-derived CDR1 and CDR2 are SGHAT and FQNNGV. The CDR3 length is 13 residues. The CDR3 spells CASSSGLVETQYF. The CDR3 coding sequence is TGTGCCAGCAGCTCGGGACTAGTGGAGACCCAGTACTTC.

As to this clonotype: This sequence may be a read error, since a much larger clone differs from it by one base. This chain connects TRBV30 to TRBJ1-5; no reliable D call. The CDR3 totals 14 residues. Between the trimmed V and J ends, which lost 0 bases and 5 bases, there was a span of 11 bases. Germline V gene sequence: CDR1 GTSNPN, CDR2 SVGIG (reference sequence). This CDR3 reads CAWSVWDWDQPQHF. For the CDR3, the DNA is TGTGCCTGGAGTGTCTGGGATTGGGATCAGCCCCAGCATTTT.

The chain couples TRBV18 to TRBJ2-5; 9 bases are shared with TRBD1. This CDR3 is 16 amino acids long. V shed 4 bases and J 3 bases; nucleotides not matched to a gene: 9. The germline CDR1 and CDR2 sequences are KGHSH and LQKENI. The CDR3 spells CASSLDRGGGKETQYF. CDR3 bases: TGTGCCAGCTCACTGGACAGGGGTGGAGGGAAAGAGACCCAGTACTTC.

This clonotype was seen ten or more times. The chain links TRBV30 to TRBJ1-3; unclear D gene. The V gene lost 3 bases and the J gene lost 9 bases, with 9 bases spanning the gap. The germline CDR1 and CDR2 sequences are GTSNPN and SVGIG (reference sequence). The CDR3 totals 11 residues. The CDR3 sequence: CAWSYLGTIYF. The CDR3 nucleotides are TGTGCCTGGAGCTATCTCGGCACCATATATTTT. Full variable domain (remainder filled in from reference TRBV30 and TRBJ1-3): SQTIHQWPATLVQPVGSPLSLECTVEGTSNPNLYWYRQAAGRGLQLLFYSVGIGQISSEVPQNLSASRPQDRQFILSSKKLLLSDSGFYLCAWSYLGTIYFGEGSWLTVV.

V and J are TRBV13 and TRBJ2-7; D possibly matches TRBD1 or TRBD2 (5 bases each). The CDR3 has 14 amino acids. V was pared by 3 bases and J by 2 bases, with 11 bases between. Germline lookup yields CDR1 PRHDT and CDR2 FYEKMQ (reference sequence). CDR3 coding DNA: TGTGCCAGCAGCTTTAGCGCAGGGACCTACGAGCAGTACTTC. Translating it yields CASSFSAGTYEQYF.

The sample holds many counts of this clonotype. The rearrangement uses TRBV7-9 and TRBJ2-7; D not resolved. Trimming took 7 bases from V and 7 from J, leaving 14 bases between them. The germline V gene encodes CDR1 SEHNR and CDR2 FQNEAQ (reference sequence). The CDR3 is made up of 12 amino acids. The CDR3 nucleotides read TGTGCCAGCACCCCCAGCTCGAGGGAGCAGTACTTC. Encoded protein: CASTPSSREQYF.

CDR3 region: CASTLGHSLLYTF. In DNA, the CDR3 is TGTGCCAGCACCCTCGGCCACAGCCTATTGTATACCTTC. The chain links TRBV28 to TRBJ1-2, with D hard to call. Trimming removed 7 bases at V and 14 bases at J, with 23 bases between. Per the germline V gene, CDR1 is MDHEN and CDR2 is SYDVKM. The CDR3 is made up of 13 amino acids.

About this clonotype: A read error may be the cause here, since a much bigger clone is one base away. The chain carries TRBV27 and TRBJ2-1; 13 bases map to TRBD2. CDR1 and CDR2 (germline): MNHEY, SMNVEV (reference sequence). The CDR3 extends over 14 amino acids. The V gene end was trimmed by 7 bases and the J gene end by 8 bases; junction bases not matched to a gene: 5. This chain's CDR3 is CASMGLAGPDEQFF. The CDR3 DNA reads TGTGCCAGCATGGGACTAGCGGGACCCGATGAGCAGTTCTTC.

This clonotype was detected many times. This sequence joins TRBV14 and TRBJ1-4; weak D call: TRBD1 (5 bases). The germline V gene has CDR1 SGHDN and CDR2 FVKESK. The CDR3 consists of 14 residues. Trimming left V 4 bases short and J 4 bases short, with 10 bases between. CDR3 coding DNA: TGTGCCAGCAGCCCCGGGACCCTTAATGAAAAACTGTTTTTT. Translated: CASSPGTLNEKLFF.

This clonotype occurred many times. The DNA of the CDR3 is TGTGCCAGCAGCTTAATTAATGAAAAACTGTTTTTT. Translated, it gives CASSLINEKLFF. The V and J genes are TRBV5-8 and TRBJ1-4; unclear D gene. The CDR3 sequence is 12 residues long. With 2 bases removed from V and 4 bases from J, the gap between germline ends came to 3 bases. The V gene's germline CDR1 is SGHTS and CDR2 YDEGEE.

This clonotype was recorded at least ten times. V and J are TRBV12-3 or TRBV12-4 and TRBJ1-1; D remains unclear. The CDR3 runs to 13 residues. The ends were cut back, 6 bases at V and 4 bases at J, with 12 bases in the middle. The CDR3 protein is CASRLKSVTEAFF. CDR3 sequence (DNA): TGTGCCAGCAGACTAAAATCCGTCACTGAAGCTTTCTTT.

This clonotype was detected ten times or more. The chain is built from TRBV12-3 or TRBV12-4 and TRBJ1-1; D is undetermined. The CDR3 covers 15 residues. Trimming took off 3 bases at V and 5 bases at J, with 16 bases between the two ends. As DNA, the CDR3 is TGTGCCAGCAGTTTCCGGAGGGTCTTAGGTACTGAAGCTTTCTTT. Translating gives CASSFRRVLGTEAFF.